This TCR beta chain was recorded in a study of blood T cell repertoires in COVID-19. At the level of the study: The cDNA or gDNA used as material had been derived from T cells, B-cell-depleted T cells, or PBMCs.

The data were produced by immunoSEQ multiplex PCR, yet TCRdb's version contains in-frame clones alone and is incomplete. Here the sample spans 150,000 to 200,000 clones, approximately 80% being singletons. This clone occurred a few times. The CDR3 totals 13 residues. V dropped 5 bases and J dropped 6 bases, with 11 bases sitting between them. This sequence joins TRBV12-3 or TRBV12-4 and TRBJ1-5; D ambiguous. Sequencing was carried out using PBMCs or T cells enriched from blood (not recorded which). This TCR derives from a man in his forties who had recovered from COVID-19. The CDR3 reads CASSPQASQPQHF. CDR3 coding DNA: TGTGCCAGCAGTCCCCAGGCGAGTCAGCCCCAGCATTTT.